The entry below describes one T cell receptor beta chain. Its specificity is unknown. The sample is drawn from a study of TIL therapy for anti-PD-1-resistant metastatic lung cancer. Turning to the study itself: Median tumor mutation burden was under 1.9 mutations per megabase. Broader study findings: This highly selected cohort may not generalize to typical lung cancer patients.

The immunoSEQ assay was v3. The data were produced by immunoSEQ multiplex PCR, yet TCRdb's version contains in-frame clones alone and is incomplete. Among more than 90,000 clones listed, 55% to 75% were seen once. Time point given: pre-treatment sample, taken before nivolumab and TIL therapy. Most excised metastases sampled were pleural nodules or supraclavicular lymph nodes. Patients then received nivolumab; progressors got lymphodepletion, TIL and IL-2. Adults with stage 4 NSCLC were enrolled in a phase I trial. After removal of 6 bases from V and 3 bases from J, the junction contained 4 bases not matched to a gene. CDR1 SGHDT and CDR2 YYEEEE come from the germline V gene. The CDR3 contains 13 residues.

This receptor was identified in a person between 25 and 80 years old with non-small cell lung cancer. J is TRBJ2-3 and V is TRBV5-6; 7 nucleotides match TRBD1. Sequences were derived from tumor tissue, sampled at baseline. In DNA, the CDR3 is TGTGCCAGCAACACACAGGGGACAGATACGCAGTATTTT. Its translation: CASNTQGTDTQYF. Supplemented by reference TRBV5-6 and TRBJ2-3, the full variable domain reads DAGVTQSPTHLIKTRGQQVTLRCSPKSGHDTVSWYQQALGQGPQFIFQYYEEEERQRGNFPDRFSGHQFPNYSSELNVNALLLGDSALYLCASNTQGTDTQYFGPGTRLTVL.